Below are 12 T cell receptor beta chains sequenced from a single sample in a study of blood T cell repertoires in COVID-19. Only in-frame clones appear in the TCRdb table, and some are missing; sequencing was by immunoSEQ multiplex PCR. Seen here are about 250,000 clones, 70% to 85% observed once, and the top ten hold more than 7%. The source material was peripheral blood. These receptors all stem from a man older than 75 with acute or convalescent COVID-19.

CDR3 region: CASSAPGTGPNSPLHF. In DNA form, the CDR3 reads TGTGCCAGCTCAGCCCCCGGGACAGGGCCGAATTCACCCCTCCACTTT. The chain joins TRBV18 to TRBJ1-6, with 9 bases that match TRBD1. CDR3 length equals 16 residues. V dropped 5 bases and J dropped 7; count of bases not matched to a gene: 9. Germline CDR1 and CDR2: KGHSH and LQKENI.

The chain couples TRBV2 to TRBJ2-3, with 8 positions matching TRBD1. Trimming cost V 6 bases and J 1 base; bases outside gene matches: 6. The CDR3 is made up of 15 amino acids. CDR1 and CDR2 from the germline V gene are SNHLY and FYNNEI. DNA of the CDR3: TGTGCCAGCAGACTAGGACAGGGTGGCACAGATACGCAGTATTTT. Amino acid sequence: CASRLGQGGTDTQYF.

In DNA form, the CDR3 reads TGTGCCAGTAGTATAGTTAGTAGCGGGAACACCGGGGAGCTGTTTTTT. It is translated as CASSIVSSGNTGELFF. The chain has TRBV19 and TRBJ2-2; possible D gene TRBD2, 6 bases. Trimming removed 1 base from V and 1 base from J, with 10 bases in between. Looked up from germline, CDR1 is LNHDA and CDR2 is SQIVND (reference sequence). The CDR3 contains 16 residues.

This sequence joins TRBV6-5 and TRBJ1-1; no clear D. Germline V lookup: CDR1 MNHEY, CDR2 SVGAGI. The CDR3 loop spans 14 amino acids. Trimming left V 2 bases short and J 1 base short, with 8 bases between. The CDR3 region has the DNA TGTGCCAGCAGTTACGCAGAACCGAACACTGAAGCTTTCTTT. This translates into CASSYAEPNTEAFF.

V and J are TRBV6-1 and TRBJ1-3; D gene unclear. V lost 2 bases and J 4 bases, leaving 12 bases between the germline ends. This CDR3 contains 15 residues. Germline V gives CDR1 MNHNS, CDR2 SASEGT. The CDR3: CASSEFGVGGNTIYF. Here the CDR3 DNA reads TGTGCCAGCAGTGAATTCGGGGTTGGCGGAAACACCATATATTTT.

This sequence joins TRBV19 and TRBJ2-1; TRBD1 might be the D (6 bases). Germline V lookup: CDR1 LNHDA, CDR2 SQIVND (reference sequence). The CDR3 extends over 17 amino acids. V lost 2 bases to trimming and J lost 0 bases, with 14 bases between them. CDR3 sequence: CASSISWAGVSYNEQFF. CDR3 DNA sequence: TGTGCCAGTAGTATATCATGGGCAGGGGTCTCCTACAATGAGCAGTTCTTC.

For the CDR3, the DNA is TGTGCCAGTAGGAAGGACAGAGTTGAAGCTTTCTTT. Translating gives CASRKDRVEAFF. The rearrangement uses TRBV19 and TRBJ1-1; D might be TRBD1 (6 bases). V lost 6 bases, J lost 7 bases, and 12 bases lay in between. The length of the CDR3 is 12 residues. Per the germline V gene, CDR1 is LNHDA and CDR2 is SQIVND (reference sequence).

V is TRBV3-1 (or the pseudogene TRBV3-2) and J is TRBJ1-1; possibly TRBD1 for D (5 bases). Germline CDR1 LGHDT, CDR2 YNNKEL (reference sequence). The CDR3 loop spans 15 amino acids. V was pared by 1 base and J by 1 base, with 10 bases between. Here the CDR3 DNA reads TGTGCCAGCAGCCAAGCCTCAGGGTCGAACACTGAAGCTTTCTTT. Translated: CASSQASGSNTEAFF.

This chain connects TRBV18 to TRBJ2-7; possibly TRBD1 for D (5 bases). The ends were cut back, 3 bases at V and 5 bases at J, with 17 bases in the middle. CDR1 is KGHSH, CDR2 LQKENI, per germline. The CDR3 contains 15 residues. The CDR3 loop is CASSPATAYADEQYF. In DNA, the CDR3 is TGTGCCAGCTCACCCGCGACAGCTTATGCCGACGAGCAGTACTTC.

The rearrangement joins TRBV5-1 to TRBJ2-1; the match to TRBD2 covers 10 bases. Trimming cost V 4 bases and J 7 bases; bases outside gene matches: 8. This CDR3 has 15 amino acids. Germline CDR1 reads SGHRS; CDR2 reads YFSETQ. The CDR3 is CASSHSSGGNNEQFF. The CDR3 DNA reads as TGCGCCAGCAGCCATAGTAGCGGGGGGAATAATGAGCAGTTCTTC. The full variable domain, completed using reference TRBV5-1 and TRBJ2-1, is KAGVTQTPRYLIKTRGQQVTLSCSPISGHRSVSWYQQTPGQGLQFLFEYFSETQRNKGNFPGRFSGRQFSNSRSEMNVSTLELGDSALYLCASSHSSGGNNEQFFGPGTRLTVL.

J is TRBJ1-5 and V is TRBV6-5, with a weak D call TRBD1 (6 bases). Trimming shortened V by 6 bases and J by 0 bases, and 12 bases separated the two germline ends. CDR3 size: 15 residues. CDR1 and CDR2 from the germline V gene are MNHEY and SVGAGI. The DNA for the CDR3 is TGTGCCAGCAGCCGGACAGTTTATAGCAATCAGCCCCAGCATTTT. Its protein is CASSRTVYSNQPQHF.

The chain combines TRBV21-1 with TRBJ2-7; the table's D call, TRBD1, has no DNA check behind it. TRBV21-1 is noted as a pseudogene. CDR3 length: 15 amino acids. CDR3 sequence: CASSKLQGPYYEQYF. The CDR3 DNA follows: TGTGCCAGCAGCAAATTGCAGGGGCCCTACTACGAGCAGTACTTC.